The TCR beta chain described here comes from a study of cytomegalovirus exposure and HLA in healthy donors. The table lists this clone with a count of one. Vbeta (60) and Jbeta (13) primers were used in the PCR. Profiling relied on immunoSEQ multiplex PCR, and the TCRdb table lists in-frame clones only, not all of them. The table has about 85,000 clones, roughly 80% seen once. The V and J ends lost 3 bases and 7 bases, in that order; junction bases with no gene match: 11. There are 16 residues in the CDR3. Germline CDR1 reads MGHRA; CDR2 reads YSYEKL. The source material was PBMCs. V gene TRBV4-1 combines with J gene TRBJ1-5; TRBD1 aligns across 8 bases. This clonotype was sampled from a boy aged 10-17 years in good health and CMV-seronegative. The CDR3 here is CASSQVQDRVDQPQHF. CDR3 bases: TGCGCCAGCAGCCAGGTTCAGGACAGGGTCGACCAGCCCCAGCATTTT.